The present TCR beta chain was sequenced within a study of beta chain features in type 1 diabetes. Cell sorting via CD45RO/CCR7/CD25/CD127/CD95/CD27 was performed to obtain CD4+ naive, central memory, regulatory and stem cell-like memory cells. This CDR3 region has 14 residues. With 2 bases removed from V and 7 bases from J, the gap between germline ends came to 15 bases. Looked up from germline, CDR1 is GTSNPN and CDR2 is SVGIG (reference sequence). What was sequenced were expressed TCRB transcripts, since all of the isolated RNA had been reverse transcribed. Here immunoSEQ multiplex PCR was the method, and the copy in TCRdb shows in-frame clones only, minus some. The repertoire holds 220,000 or so clones, with about 71% as singletons. Study results and limitations: The naive, central memory and Treg TCRB repertoires of patients appeared to be more similar to one another than those of healthy donors. Moderately but significantly shorter TCRB CDR3s were found in Type 1 diabetes patients in all four CD4+ subsets.

Of note for this clone: The target antigen is unknown.

This clonotype was sampled from a man aged 25-45 years in good health. Sample: naive CD4+ T cells from blood. The chain is built from TRBV30 and TRBJ1-5; tentative D call: TRBD1 (6 bases). CDR3 DNA sequence: TGTGCCTGGAGTTCTGGTTTAGGGGGGCAGCCCCAGCATTTT. Amino acid sequence: CAWSSGLGGQPQHF.